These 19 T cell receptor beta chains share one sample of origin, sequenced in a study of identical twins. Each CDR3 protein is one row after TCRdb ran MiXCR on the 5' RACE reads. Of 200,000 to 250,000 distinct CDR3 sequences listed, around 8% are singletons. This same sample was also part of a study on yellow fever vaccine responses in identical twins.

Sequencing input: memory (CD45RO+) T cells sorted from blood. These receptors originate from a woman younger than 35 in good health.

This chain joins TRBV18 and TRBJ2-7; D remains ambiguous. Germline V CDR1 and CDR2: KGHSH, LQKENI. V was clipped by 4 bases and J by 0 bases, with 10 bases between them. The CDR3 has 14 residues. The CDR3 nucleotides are TGTGCCAGCTCACACGGCAGCTACTCCTACGAGCAGTACTTC. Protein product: CASSHGSYSYEQYF.

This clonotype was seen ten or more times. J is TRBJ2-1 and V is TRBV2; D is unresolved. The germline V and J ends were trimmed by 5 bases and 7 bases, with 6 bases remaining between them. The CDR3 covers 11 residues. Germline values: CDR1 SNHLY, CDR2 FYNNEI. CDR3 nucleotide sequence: TGTGCCAGCAGTCCAACAAATGAGCAGTTCTTC. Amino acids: CASSPTNEQFF.

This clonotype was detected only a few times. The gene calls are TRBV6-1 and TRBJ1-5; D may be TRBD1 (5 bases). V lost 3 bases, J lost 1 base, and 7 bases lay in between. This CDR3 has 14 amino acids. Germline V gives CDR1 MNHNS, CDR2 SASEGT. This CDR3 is CASSDGASNQPQHF. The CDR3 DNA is TGTGCCAGCAGTGACGGGGCAAGCAATCAGCCCCAGCATTTT.

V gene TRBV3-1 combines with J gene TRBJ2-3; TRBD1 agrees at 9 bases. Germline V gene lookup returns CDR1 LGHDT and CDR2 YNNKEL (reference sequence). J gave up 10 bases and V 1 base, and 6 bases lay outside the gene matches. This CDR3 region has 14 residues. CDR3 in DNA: TGTGCCAGCAGCCAAGGCGGACAGGGGCGGGCGCAGTATTTT. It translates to CASSQGGQGRAQYF.

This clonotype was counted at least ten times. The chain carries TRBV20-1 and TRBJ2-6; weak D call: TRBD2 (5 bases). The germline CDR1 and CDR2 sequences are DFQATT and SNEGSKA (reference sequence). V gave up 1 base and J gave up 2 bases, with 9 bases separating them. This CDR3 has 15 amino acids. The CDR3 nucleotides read TGCAGTGCTAGAGTCCCCGGGGCTGGGGCCAACGTCCTGACTTTC. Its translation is CSARVPGAGANVLTF.

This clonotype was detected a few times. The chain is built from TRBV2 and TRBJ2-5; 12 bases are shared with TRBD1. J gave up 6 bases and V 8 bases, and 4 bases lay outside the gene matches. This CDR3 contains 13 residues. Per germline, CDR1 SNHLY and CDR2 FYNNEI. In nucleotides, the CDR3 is TGTGCCAGCGGGGACAGGGGGCGGAAGACCCAGTACTTC. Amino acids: CASGDRGRKTQYF.

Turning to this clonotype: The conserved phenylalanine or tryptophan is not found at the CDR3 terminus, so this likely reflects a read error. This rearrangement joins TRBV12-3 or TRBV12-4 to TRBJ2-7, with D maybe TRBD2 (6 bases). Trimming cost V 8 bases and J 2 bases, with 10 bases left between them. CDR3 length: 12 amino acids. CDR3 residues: CASGRQTYEQYL. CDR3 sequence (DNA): TGTGCCAGCGGGAGGCAGACCTACGAGCAGTACTTA.

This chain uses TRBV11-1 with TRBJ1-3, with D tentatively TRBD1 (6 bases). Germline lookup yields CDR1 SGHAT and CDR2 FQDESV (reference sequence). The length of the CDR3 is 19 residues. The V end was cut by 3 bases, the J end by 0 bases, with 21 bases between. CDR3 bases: TGTGCCAGCAGCTTGGCTGCTGGGGCACAGGGCGGCTCTGGAAACACCATATATTTT. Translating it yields CASSLAAGAQGGSGNTIYF.

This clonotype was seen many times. The CDR3 DNA follows: TGTGCCAGCAGCCGAATAAAAGAGACCCAGTACTTC. This gives the protein CASSRIKETQYF. J is TRBJ2-5 and V is TRBV7-8; D is undetermined. CDR3 length: 12 amino acids. With 5 bases removed from V and 3 bases from J, the gap between germline ends came to 7 bases. Germline V gene data show CDR1 as SGHVS and CDR2 as FQNEAQ.

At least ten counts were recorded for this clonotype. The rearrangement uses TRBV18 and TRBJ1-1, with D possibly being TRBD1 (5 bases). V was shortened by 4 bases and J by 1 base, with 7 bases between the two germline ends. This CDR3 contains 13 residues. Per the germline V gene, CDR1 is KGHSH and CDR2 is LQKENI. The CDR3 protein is CASSLDRNTEAFF. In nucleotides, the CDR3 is TGTGCCAGCTCACTCGACAGGAACACTGAAGCTTTCTTT.

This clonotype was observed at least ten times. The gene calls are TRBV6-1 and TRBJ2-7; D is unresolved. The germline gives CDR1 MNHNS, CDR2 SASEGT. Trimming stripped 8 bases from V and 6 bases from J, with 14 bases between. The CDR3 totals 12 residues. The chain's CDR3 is CASGIPDVEQYF. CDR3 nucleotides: TGTGCCAGCGGTATCCCGGATGTCGAGCAGTACTTC.

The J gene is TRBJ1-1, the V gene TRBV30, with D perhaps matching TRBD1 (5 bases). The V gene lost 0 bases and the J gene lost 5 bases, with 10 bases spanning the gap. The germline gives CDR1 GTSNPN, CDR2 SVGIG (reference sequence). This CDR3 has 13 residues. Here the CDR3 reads CAWSVNSGTEAFF. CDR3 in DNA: TGTGCCTGGAGTGTAAACTCAGGGACTGAAGCTTTCTTT.

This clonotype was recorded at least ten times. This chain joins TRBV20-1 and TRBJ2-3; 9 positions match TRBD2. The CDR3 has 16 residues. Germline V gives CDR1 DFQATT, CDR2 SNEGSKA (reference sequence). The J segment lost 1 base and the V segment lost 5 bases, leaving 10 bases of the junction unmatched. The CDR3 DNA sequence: TGCAGTGCTCCCAAGGGGATAGCGGGAGGCACAGATACGCAGTATTTT. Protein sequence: CSAPKGIAGGTDTQYF.

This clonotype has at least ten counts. As DNA, the CDR3 is TGCAGCGTTGAGCAAAGACAGGGGGCCTACAAAAACATTCAGTACTTC. Translated: CSVEQRQGAYKNIQYF. This chain connects TRBV29-1 to TRBJ2-4; 10 bases are shared with TRBD1. V shed 3 bases and J 3 bases; nucleotides not matched to a gene: 8. Per the germline V gene, CDR1 is SQVTM and CDR2 is ANQGSEA. This CDR3 has 16 residues. Full variable domain (rest looked up from reference TRBV29-1 and TRBJ2-4): SAVISQKPSRDICQRGTSLTIQCQVDSQVTMMFWYRQQPGQSLTLIATANQGSEATYESGFVIDKFPISRPNLTFSTLTVSNMSPEDSSIYLCSVEQRQGAYKNIQYFGAGTRLSVL.

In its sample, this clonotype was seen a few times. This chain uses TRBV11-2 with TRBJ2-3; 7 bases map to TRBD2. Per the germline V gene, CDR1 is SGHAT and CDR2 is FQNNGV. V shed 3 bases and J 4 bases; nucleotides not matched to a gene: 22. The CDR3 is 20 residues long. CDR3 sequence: CASSFSGVTSPTLGPDTQYF. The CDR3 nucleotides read TGTGCCAGCAGCTTCAGTGGTGTGACTAGCCCAACCCTAGGGCCAGATACGCAGTATTTT.

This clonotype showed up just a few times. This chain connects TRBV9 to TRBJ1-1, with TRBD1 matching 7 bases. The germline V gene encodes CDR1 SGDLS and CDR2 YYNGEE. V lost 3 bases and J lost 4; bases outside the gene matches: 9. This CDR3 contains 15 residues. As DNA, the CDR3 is TGTGCCAGCAGCGAGGGGGCAGGGGGAAGCACTGAAGCTTTCTTT. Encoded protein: CASSEGAGGSTEAFF.

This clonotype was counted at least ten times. CDR3 nucleotides: TGTGCCAGCAGTTACTCGGACAGCAGTAATTCACCCCTCCACTTT. Encoded protein: CASSYSDSSNSPLHF. The chain joins TRBV6-5 to TRBJ1-6; D is possibly TRBD1 (6 bases). Germline CDR1 is MNHEY and CDR2 is SVGAGI. There are 15 residues in the CDR3. Trimming removed 0 bases from V and 6 bases from J, with 9 bases in between.

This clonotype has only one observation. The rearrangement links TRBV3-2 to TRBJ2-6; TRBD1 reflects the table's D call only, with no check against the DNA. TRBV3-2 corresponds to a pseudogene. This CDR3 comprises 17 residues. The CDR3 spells CASCQITGLSGANVLTF. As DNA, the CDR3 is TGTGCCAGCTGCCAAATAACAGGGCTCTCTGGGGCCAACGTCCTGACTTTC.

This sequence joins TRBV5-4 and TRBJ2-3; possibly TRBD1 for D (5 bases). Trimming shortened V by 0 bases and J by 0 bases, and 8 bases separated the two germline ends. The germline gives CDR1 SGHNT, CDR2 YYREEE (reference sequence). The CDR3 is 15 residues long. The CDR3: CASSLGQQSTDTQYF. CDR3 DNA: TGTGCCAGCAGCTTGGGACAGCAGAGCACAGATACGCAGTATTTT.